The 5 T cell receptor beta chains below all came from one sample that was sequenced in a study of cytomegalovirus exposure and HLA in healthy donors (dated by TCRdb to the late 2010s). The library relied on the immunoSEQ multiplex PCR assay. What TCRdb holds here is the immuneACCESS table cut down to in-frame rearrangements. Part of the clones is not present; checked against another copy, under half of the missing clones reflect an unresolved V gene, and the others are unexplained. This sample comprises 80,000 to 95,000 clones, 95% to 96% of them detected only once. Clones ranked in the top ten supply approximately 1.4% of the sample. The specimen was PBMCs. These receptors were taken from a young woman in good health and CMV-seronegative.

The chain joins TRBV5-1 to TRBJ2-5; 9 nucleotides agree with TRBD1. Looked up from germline, CDR1 is SGHRS and CDR2 is YFSETQ. The V segment lost 0 bases and the J segment 5 bases; nucleotides outside the gene matches: 5. This CDR3 has 15 amino acids. The chain's CDR3 is CASSLATGGGETQYF. CDR3 DNA sequence: TGCGCCAGCAGCTTGGCCACAGGGGGCGGGGAGACCCAGTACTTC.

This CDR3 reads CASSQEGGGQGVQPQHF. Here the CDR3 DNA reads TGCGCCAGCAGCCAAGAGGGGGGGGGACAGGGCGTTCAGCCCCAGCATTTT. The rearrangement links TRBV4-1 to TRBJ1-5; 9 bases align to TRBD1. The V segment lost 0 bases and the J segment 6 bases; nucleotides outside the gene matches: 9. Germline values: CDR1 MGHRA, CDR2 YSYEKL. There are 17 residues in the CDR3.

The rearrangement joins TRBV5-1 to TRBJ2-1, with 12 bases identical to TRBD2. CDR1 and CDR2 (germline): SGHRS, YFSETQ. The ends lost 2 bases at V and 6 bases at J; junction bases unmatched: 6. The CDR3 covers 16 residues. The CDR3 spells CASSFSTSGSINEQFF. The CDR3 DNA reads as TGCGCCAGCAGCTTCTCGACTAGCGGGAGTATCAATGAGCAGTTCTTC.

This chain uses TRBV9 with TRBJ2-7; 7 bases fit TRBD2. With V trimmed by 1 base and J by 6 bases, 13 bases remained unmatched. The germline V gene has CDR1 SGDLS and CDR2 YYNGEE. This CDR3 is built from 16 residues. In nucleotides, the CDR3 is TGTGCCAGCAGCGTATCGAGCGGGGACGTCCTAGGCGAGCAGTACTTC. It yields the protein CASSVSSGDVLGEQYF.

The chain has TRBV6-5 and TRBJ2-6; D is possibly TRBD1 (5 bases). Germline V gene lookup returns CDR1 MNHEY and CDR2 SVGAGI. The length of the CDR3 is 15 residues. Between the trimmed V and J ends, which lost 2 bases and 2 bases, there was a span of 7 bases. The CDR3 loop is CASSYPRAGANVLTF. The CDR3 coding sequence is TGTGCCAGCAGTTACCCCAGGGCTGGGGCCAACGTCCTGACTTTC.